A selection of T cell receptor beta chains follows, all from one sample in a study of early T cells in non-severe SARS-CoV-2 infection. TCRdb ran MiXCR on the 5' RACE reads and lists one entry per CDR3 protein. The sample has 70,000 to 95,000 distinct CDR3 sequences; about 14% are singletons. Material for sequencing was whole blood. The receptors derive from an adult who was a healthcare worker with PCR-confirmed SARS-CoV-2 infection or an uninfected control (not recorded which). CDR3s include the opening cysteine and the closing phenylalanine or tryptophan. Fields, in order: V gene, clone size, CDR3 protein. A row's size may be missing; if present it is once, few, many or a size class.

>TRBV6-5|.
CASSYRGGPGELFF
>TRBV9|few
CASSVDHYNEQFF
>TRBV12-3/TRBV12-4|.
CASRRTENQPQHF
>TRBV7-2|.
CASSFDAGELFF
>TRBV6-1|many
CASSEVGDQPQHF
>TRBV20-1|.
CSATCPNYGYTF
>TRBV2|.
CASRYDSRTEISSGANVLTF
>TRBV29-1|.
CSTRDGVGDTQYF
>TRBV12-3/TRBV12-4|few
CASSLAQGLGQYF
>TRBV20-1|.
CSARDRYRQPHYGYTF
>TRBV6-5|few
CASSYSGTAGNTIYF
>TRBV7-2|many
CASSFAGGAHGYTF
>TRBV10-3|few
CAISDGQGGNQPQHF
>TRBV5-1|few
CASAGNTDTQYF
>TRBV12-3/TRBV12-4|.
CASSRSQTQETQYF
>TRBV28|many
CASSFSTGVGQETQYF
>TRBV10-2|many
CASSESGLAGGQETQYF
>TRBV7-9|many
CASSSGQGTHQPQHF